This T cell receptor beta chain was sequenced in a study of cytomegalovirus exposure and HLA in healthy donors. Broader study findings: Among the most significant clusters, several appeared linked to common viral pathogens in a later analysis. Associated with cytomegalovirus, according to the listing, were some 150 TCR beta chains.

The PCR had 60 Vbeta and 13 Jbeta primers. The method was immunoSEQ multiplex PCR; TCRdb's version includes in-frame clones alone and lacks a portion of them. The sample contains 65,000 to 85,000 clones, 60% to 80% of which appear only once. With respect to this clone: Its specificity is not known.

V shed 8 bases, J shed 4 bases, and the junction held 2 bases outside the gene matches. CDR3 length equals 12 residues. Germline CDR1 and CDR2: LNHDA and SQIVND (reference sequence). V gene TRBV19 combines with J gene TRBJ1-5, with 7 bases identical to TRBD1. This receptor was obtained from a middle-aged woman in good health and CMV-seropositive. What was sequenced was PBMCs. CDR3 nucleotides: TGTGCCAGTTCACAGGGGAATCAGCCCCAGCATTTT. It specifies CASSQGNQPQHF.